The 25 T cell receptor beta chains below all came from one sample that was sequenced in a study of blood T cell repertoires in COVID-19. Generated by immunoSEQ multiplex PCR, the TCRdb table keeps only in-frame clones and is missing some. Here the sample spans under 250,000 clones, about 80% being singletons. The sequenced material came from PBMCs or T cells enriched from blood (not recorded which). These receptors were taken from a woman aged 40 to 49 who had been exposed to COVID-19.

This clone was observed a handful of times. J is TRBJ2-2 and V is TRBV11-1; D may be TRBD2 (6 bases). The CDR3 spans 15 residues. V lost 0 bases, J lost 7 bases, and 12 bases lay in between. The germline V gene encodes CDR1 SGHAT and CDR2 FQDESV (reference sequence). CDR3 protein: CASSLAGGIGGELFF. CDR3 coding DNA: TGTGCCAGCAGCTTAGCTGGGGGGATCGGCGGGGAGCTGTTTTTT.

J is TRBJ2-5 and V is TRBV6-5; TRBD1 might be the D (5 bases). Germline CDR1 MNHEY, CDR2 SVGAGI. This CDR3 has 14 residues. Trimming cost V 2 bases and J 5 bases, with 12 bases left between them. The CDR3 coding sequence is TGTGCCAGCAGTTACCGGACAACTCCGGAGACCCAGTACTTC. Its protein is CASSYRTTPETQYF.

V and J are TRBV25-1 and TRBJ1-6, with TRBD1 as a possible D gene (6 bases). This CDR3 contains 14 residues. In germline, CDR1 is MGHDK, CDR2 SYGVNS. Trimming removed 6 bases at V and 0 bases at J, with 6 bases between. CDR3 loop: CASRDSSYNSPLHF. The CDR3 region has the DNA TGTGCCAGCAGGGACAGCTCCTATAATTCACCCCTCCACTTT.

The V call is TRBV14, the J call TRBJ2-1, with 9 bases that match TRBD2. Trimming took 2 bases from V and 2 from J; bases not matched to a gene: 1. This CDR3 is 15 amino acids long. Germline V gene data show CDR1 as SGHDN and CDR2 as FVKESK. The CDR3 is CASSQSSGTYNEQFF. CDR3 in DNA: TGTGCCAGCAGCCAATCTAGCGGGACCTACAATGAGCAGTTCTTC.

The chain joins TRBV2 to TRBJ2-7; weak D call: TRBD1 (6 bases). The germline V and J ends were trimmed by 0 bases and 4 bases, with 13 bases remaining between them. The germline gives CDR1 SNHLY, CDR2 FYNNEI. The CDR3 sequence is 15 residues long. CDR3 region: CASSEAPARGYEQYF. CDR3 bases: TGTGCCAGCAGTGAAGCGCCCGCCAGGGGATACGAGCAGTACTTC.

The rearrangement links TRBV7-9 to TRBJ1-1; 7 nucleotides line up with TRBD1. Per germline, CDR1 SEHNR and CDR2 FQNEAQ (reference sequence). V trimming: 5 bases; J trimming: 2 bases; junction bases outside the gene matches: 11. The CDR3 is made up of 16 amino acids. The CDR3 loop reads CASSPAIGQANTEAFF. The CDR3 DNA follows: TGTGCCAGCAGCCCCGCAATCGGACAGGCAAACACTGAAGCTTTCTTT.

The CDR3: CASSLGGGKASNTIYF. In DNA, the CDR3 is TGTGCCAGCAGCTTAGGGGGAGGGAAGGCCTCAAACACCATATATTTT. The chain links TRBV7-9 to TRBJ1-3; unclear D gene. The CDR3 sequence is 16 residues long. V lost 1 base to trimming and J lost 6 bases, with 16 bases between them. Germline-derived CDR1 and CDR2 are SEHNR and FQNEAQ (reference sequence).

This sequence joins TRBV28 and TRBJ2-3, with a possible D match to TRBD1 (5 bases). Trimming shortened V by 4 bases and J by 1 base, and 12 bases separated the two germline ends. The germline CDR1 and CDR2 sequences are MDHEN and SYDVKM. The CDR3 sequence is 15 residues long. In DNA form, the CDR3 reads TGTGCCAGCAGTTCGCGTTCACAGGGCACAGATACGCAGTATTTT. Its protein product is CASSSRSQGTDTQYF.

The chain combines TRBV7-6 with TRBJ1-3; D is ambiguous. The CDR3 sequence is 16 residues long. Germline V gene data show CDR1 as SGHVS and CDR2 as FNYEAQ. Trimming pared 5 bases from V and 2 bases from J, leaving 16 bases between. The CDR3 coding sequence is TGTGCCAGCAGCAGACTTGAGTCGAATGCTGGAAACACCATATATTTT. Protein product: CASSRLESNAGNTIYF.

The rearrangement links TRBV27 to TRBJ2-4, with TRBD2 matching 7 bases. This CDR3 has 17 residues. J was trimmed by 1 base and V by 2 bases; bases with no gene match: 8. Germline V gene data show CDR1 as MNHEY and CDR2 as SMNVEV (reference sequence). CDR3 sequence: CASSLGASGPAKNIQYF. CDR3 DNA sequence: TGTGCCAGCAGTTTAGGGGCTAGCGGACCCGCCAAAAACATTCAGTACTTC.

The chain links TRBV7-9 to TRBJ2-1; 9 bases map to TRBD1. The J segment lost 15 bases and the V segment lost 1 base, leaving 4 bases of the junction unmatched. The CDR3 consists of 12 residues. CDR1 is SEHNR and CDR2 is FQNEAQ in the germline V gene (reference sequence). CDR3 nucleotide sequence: TGTGCCAGCAGCTTAGAGGGACAGGGTTGGTTCTTC. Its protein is CASSLEGQGWFF.

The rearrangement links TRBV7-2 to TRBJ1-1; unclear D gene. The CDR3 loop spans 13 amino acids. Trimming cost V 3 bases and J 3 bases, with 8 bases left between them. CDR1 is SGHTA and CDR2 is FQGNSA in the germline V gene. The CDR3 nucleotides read TGTGCCAGCAGCTTCTTTTCGGACACTGAAGCTTTCTTT. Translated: CASSFFSDTEAFF.

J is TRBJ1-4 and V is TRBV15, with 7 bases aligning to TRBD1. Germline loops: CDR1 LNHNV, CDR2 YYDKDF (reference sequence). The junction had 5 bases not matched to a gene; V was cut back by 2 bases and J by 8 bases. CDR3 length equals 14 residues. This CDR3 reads CATSRSTGREKLFF. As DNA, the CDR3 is TGTGCCACCAGCAGATCGACAGGGAGGGAAAAACTGTTTTTT.

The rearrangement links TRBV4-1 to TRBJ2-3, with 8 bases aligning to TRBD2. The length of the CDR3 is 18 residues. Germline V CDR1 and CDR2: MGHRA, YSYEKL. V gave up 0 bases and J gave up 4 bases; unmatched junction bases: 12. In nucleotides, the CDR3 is TGCGCCAGCAGCCAAGATTCTATGTCGCTAGCGGGCCCAGATACGCAGTATTTT. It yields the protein CASSQDSMSLAGPDTQYF.

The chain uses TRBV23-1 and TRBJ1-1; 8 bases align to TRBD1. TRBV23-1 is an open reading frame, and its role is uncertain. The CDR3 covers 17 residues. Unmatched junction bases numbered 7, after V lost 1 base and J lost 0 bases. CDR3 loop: CASSQYDRGKVNTEAFF. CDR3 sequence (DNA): TGCGCCAGCAGTCAATATGACAGGGGAAAGGTGAACACTGAAGCTTTCTTT.

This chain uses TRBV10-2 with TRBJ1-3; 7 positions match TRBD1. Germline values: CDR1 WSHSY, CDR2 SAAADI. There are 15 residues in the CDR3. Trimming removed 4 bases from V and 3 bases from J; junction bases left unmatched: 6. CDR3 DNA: TGCGCCAGCAGTGTCGGCAGGGGGTTTGGAAACACCATATATTTT. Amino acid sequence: CASSVGRGFGNTIYF.

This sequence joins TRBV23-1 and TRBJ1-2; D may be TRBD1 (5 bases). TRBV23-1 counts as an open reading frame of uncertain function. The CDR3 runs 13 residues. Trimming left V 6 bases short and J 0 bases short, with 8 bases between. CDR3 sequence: CASRQTANYGYTF. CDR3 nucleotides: TGCGCCAGCAGACAGACAGCTAACTATGGCTACACCTTC.

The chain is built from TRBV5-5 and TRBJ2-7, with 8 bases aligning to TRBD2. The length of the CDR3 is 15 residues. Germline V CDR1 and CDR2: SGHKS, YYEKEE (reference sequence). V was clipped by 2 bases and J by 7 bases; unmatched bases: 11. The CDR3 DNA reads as TGTGCCAGCAGCTTTGCCCATAGCGGGGTAGGAGAGCAGTACTTC. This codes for CASSFAHSGVGEQYF.

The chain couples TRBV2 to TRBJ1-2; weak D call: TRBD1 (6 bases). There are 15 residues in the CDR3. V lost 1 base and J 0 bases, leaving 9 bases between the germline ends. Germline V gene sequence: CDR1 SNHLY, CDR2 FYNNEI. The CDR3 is CASSEGGLTNYGYTF. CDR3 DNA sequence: TGTGCCAGCAGTGAAGGGGGGCTTACTAACTATGGCTACACCTTC.

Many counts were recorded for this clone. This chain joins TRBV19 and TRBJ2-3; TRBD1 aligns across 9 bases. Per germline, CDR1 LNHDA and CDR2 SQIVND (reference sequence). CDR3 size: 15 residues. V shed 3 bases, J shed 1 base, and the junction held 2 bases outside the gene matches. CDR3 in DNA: TGTGCCAGTAGTATCAGGACAGGGGGCACAGATACGCAGTATTTT. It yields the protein CASSIRTGGTDTQYF.

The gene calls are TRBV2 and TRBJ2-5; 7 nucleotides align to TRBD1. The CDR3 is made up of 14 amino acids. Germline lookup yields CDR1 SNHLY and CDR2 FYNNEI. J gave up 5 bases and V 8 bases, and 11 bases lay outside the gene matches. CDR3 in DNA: TGTGCCAGCGGCGTGGCAGGGGGTGCCGAGACCCAGTACTTC. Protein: CASGVAGGAETQYF.

The CDR3 loop is CASSELMWMELRGSPLHF. The CDR3 DNA reads as TGTGCCAGCAGTGAATTGATGTGGATGGAGTTAAGGGGTTCACCCCTCCACTTT. The chain couples TRBV6-1 to TRBJ1-6, with a weak D call TRBD1 (5 bases). V lost 2 bases and J 9 bases, leaving 23 bases between the germline ends. The CDR3 loop spans 18 amino acids. Germline values: CDR1 MNHNS, CDR2 SASEGT.

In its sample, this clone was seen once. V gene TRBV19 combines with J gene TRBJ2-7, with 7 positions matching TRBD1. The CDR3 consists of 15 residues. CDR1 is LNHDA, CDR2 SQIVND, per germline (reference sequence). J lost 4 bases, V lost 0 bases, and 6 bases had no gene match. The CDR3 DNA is TGTGCCAGTAGTATAGACCGGGACAGAATATACGAGCAGTACTTC. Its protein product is CASSIDRDRIYEQYF. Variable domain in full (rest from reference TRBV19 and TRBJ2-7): DGGITQSPKYLFRKEGQNVTLSCEQNLNHDAMYWYRQDPGQGLRLIYYSQIVNDFQKGDIAEGYSVSREKKESFPLTVTSAQKNPTAFYLCASSIDRDRIYEQYFGPGTRLTVT.

CDR3 coding DNA: TGCGCCAGCAGTGCGGGACTAGCCCTCAATGAGCAGTTCTTC. Its protein is CASSAGLALNEQFF. The rearrangement uses TRBV10-1 and TRBJ2-1, with 9 bases fitting TRBD2. The CDR3 loop spans 14 amino acids. V lost 4 bases to trimming and J lost 6 bases; unmatched junction nucleotides: 4. Germline V gene lookup returns CDR1 WNHNN and CDR2 SYGVQD (reference sequence).

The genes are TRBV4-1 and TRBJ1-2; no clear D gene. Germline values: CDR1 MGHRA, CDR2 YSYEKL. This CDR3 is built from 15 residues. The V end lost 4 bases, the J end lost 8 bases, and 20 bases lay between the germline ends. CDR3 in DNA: TGCGCCAGCAGCCCAGAAGTTGGGCTGCAGACGGGCTACACCTTC. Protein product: CASSPEVGLQTGYTF.